Listed here are 2 T cell receptor beta chains from one sample, sequenced in a study of cytomegalovirus exposure and HLA in healthy donors. Both 60 Vbeta primers and 13 Jbeta primers went into the PCR. Clones were read by immunoSEQ multiplex PCR, and TCRdb kept only the in-frame ones, dropping some. Counted here are 150,000 to 200,000 clones, nearly 80% occurring once; the ten biggest clones make up 6.3%. What was sequenced was PBMCs. Receptors originate from a man in his forties or fifties in good health and CMV-seropositive.

The chain recombines TRBV14 with TRBJ2-5; tentatively, D is TRBD1 (5 bases). CDR3 length: 12 residues. Per the germline V gene, CDR1 is SGHDN and CDR2 is FVKESK. V lost 2 bases and J lost 7, with 8 bases in between. CDR3: CASSQSGATQYF. CDR3 bases: TGTGCCAGCAGCCAATCTGGGGCGACCCAGTACTTC.

J is TRBJ2-7 and V is TRBV7-3, with TRBD1 matching 7 bases. Germline assignment: CDR1 SGHTA and CDR2 FQGTGA. The CDR3 extends over 13 amino acids. J gave up 6 bases and V 2 bases, and 4 bases lay outside the gene matches. CDR3 sequence: CASSLGDSGEQYF. The CDR3, as DNA: TGTGCCAGCAGCTTAGGGGACAGCGGCGAGCAGTACTTC.